This entry features one T cell receptor beta chain sequence. Antigen: not known. This entry is derived from a study of PD-L1 blockade in urothelial cancer. Across the whole study: Patients started atezolizumab at some point between 2012 and 2014, 1,200 mg intravenously every 3 weeks. Of about 29 patients, twenty-five were males with bladder-origin urothelial cancer.

As for time point: peripheral blood 6 weeks after treatment start. A spike-in of synthetic TCR analog templates was added to each PCR. Sequencing used immunoSEQ multiplex PCR; TCRdb keeps in-frame clones, though not all of them. The table shows approximately 110,000 clones, with 80% to 95% occurring only once. General study results and limits: When measured at 3 weeks, tumor-associated blood clones expanded more in durable-benefit patients.

Sequenced here: PBMCs, sampled around atezolizumab (anti-PD-L1) treatment. This TCR came from a man aged 55-75 years with urothelial cancer.

CDR3 in DNA: TGTGCCAGCAGCCCTACCCCGGGAGAGACTACAGATACGCAGTATTTT. Encoded protein: CASSPTPGETTDTQYF. V usage is TRBV7-9 and J usage is TRBJ2-3; D might be TRBD2 (6 bases). The CDR3 is 16 residues long. CDR1 is SEHNR, CDR2 FQNEAQ, per germline (reference sequence). Trimming stripped 5 bases from V and 3 bases from J, with 18 bases between.